In its sample, the clone carrying this TCR beta chain was seen a few times. The antigen is not known. The germline V gene encodes CDR1 SNHLY and CDR2 FYNNEI. V was shortened by 7 bases and J by 7 bases, with 5 bases between the two germline ends. The CDR3 runs to 11 residues. Authors' data handling: Across clinicopathological groups, CDR3 differences served as the basis for building a distant-metastasis classifier for papillary thyroid cancer. TCRdb re-called the PCR reads through MiXCR. Here the V and J calls rest on TCRdb's processing, not on the authors' analysis. The sample has about 2,500 clones, approximately 25% seen once. Each patient went into thyroid surgery without having received any treatment. This record comes from a study of metastatic and nonmetastatic thyroid tumors. Study information: Across blood and tumor or nodule tissue, repertoires from malignant and benign thyroid patients were compared with one another. General study results and limits: Malignant thyroid tumors reportedly had TCR beta diversity that was significantly higher than in benign nodules, in blood and tumor.

Sequencing used adjacent normal tissue. The rearrangement links TRBV2 to TRBJ1-6, with unresolved D. The TCR originated in a male donor with papillary thyroid cancer or a benign thyroid nodule (not recorded which). Some clones in this sample may be carry-over from other donors' samples. The CDR3 here is CASTSNSPLHF. CDR3 DNA: TGTGCCAGCACTTCAAATTCACCCCTCCACTTT.